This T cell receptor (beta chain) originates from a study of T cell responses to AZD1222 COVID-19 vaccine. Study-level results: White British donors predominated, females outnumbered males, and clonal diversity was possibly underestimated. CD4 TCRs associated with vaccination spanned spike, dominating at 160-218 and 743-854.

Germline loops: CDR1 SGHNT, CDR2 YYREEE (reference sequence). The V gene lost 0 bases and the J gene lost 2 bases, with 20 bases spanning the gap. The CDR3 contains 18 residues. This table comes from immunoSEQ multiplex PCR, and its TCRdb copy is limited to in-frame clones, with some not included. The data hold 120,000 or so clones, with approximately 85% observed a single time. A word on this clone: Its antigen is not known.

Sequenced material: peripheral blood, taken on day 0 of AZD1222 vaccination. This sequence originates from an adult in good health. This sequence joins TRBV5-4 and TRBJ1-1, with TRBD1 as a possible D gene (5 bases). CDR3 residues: CASSLGGGGANRNTEAFF. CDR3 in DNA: TGTGCCAGCAGCTTGGGAGGAGGTGGGGCAAATAGAAACACTGAAGCTTTCTTT.